This TCR beta chain was obtained from a study of cytomegalovirus exposure and HLA in healthy donors. A remark on this clone: What it binds is unknown.

The PCR contained 60 Vbeta and 13 Jbeta primers. The authors' processing: Later, roughly 77 million unique TCR beta chains were counted in an analysis, and approximately 9.9 million of them were shared. Clones were read by immunoSEQ multiplex PCR, and TCRdb kept only the in-frame ones, dropping some. The V and J calls and clone size were taken over from that table, and D and trimming were inferred from the DNA. The table records 150,000 to 170,000 clones, about 76% of them present only once. General observations from the study: As immune exposure information, only CMV serostatus was available.

CDR1 KGHSH and CDR2 LQKENI come from the germline V gene. The CDR3 contains 14 residues. J gave up 5 bases and V 2 bases, and 3 bases lay outside the gene matches. This chain joins TRBV18 and TRBJ1-5, with 7 bases matching TRBD1. The source of this sequence is a man aged 25 to 40 in good health and CMV-seropositive. The specimen was PBMCs. CDR3: CASSPDREDQPQHF. DNA of the CDR3: TGTGCCAGCTCACCAGACAGGGAGGATCAGCCCCAGCATTTT. The full variable domain, its missing parts supplied by reference TRBV18 and TRBJ1-5, is NAGVMQNPRHLVRRRGQEARLRCSPMKGHSHVYWYRQLPEEGLKFMVYLQKENIIDESGMPKERFSAEFPKEGPSILRIQQVVRGDSAAYFCASSPDREDQPQHFGDGTRLSIL.